This is a list of T cell receptor beta chains from one sample in a study of T cell responses to AZD1222 COVID-19 vaccine. Repertoires were generated with immunoSEQ multiplex PCR, while TCRdb's copy carries only in-frame clones and drops some. The sample shows about 89,000 clones, around 90% of them seen only once. This specimen consisted of peripheral blood, obtained on day 0 of MenACWY control vaccination. These receptors all stem from an adult in good health. CDR3s include the opening cysteine and the closing phenylalanine or tryptophan. The D gene is left open where the match is weak. Rows may omit the clone size; those that give it use once, few, many or a size class.

clone_size,v_call,d_call,j_call,cdr3_nt,cdr3_aa
few,TRBV24-1,NA,TRBJ1-2,TGTGCCACCAGTGAAGACAACTATGGCTACACCTTC,CATSEDNYGYTF
NA,TRBV7-6,NA,TRBJ2-7,TGTGCCAGCAGCTTAGGAGGGCAGGGAGGCTACGAGCAGTACTTC,CASSLGGQGGYEQYF
NA,TRBV5-1,TRBD2,TRBJ2-5,TGCGCCAGCAGCTTGGTAGCGGGGGCCTCGGAGACCCAGTACTTC,CASSLVAGASETQYF
NA,TRBV5-1,NA,TRBJ1-3,TGCGCCAGCAGCTTGGGCAGTTCTGGAAACACCATATATTTT,CASSLGSSGNTIYF
NA,TRBV12-3/TRBV12-4,NA,TRBJ2-5,TGTGCCAGCAGTTTATCAGGGCAGGAGACCCAGTACTTC,CASSLSGQETQYF
NA,TRBV4-1,TRBD1,TRBJ1-4,TGCGCCAGCAGCCACCAACAGGGGTCTAATGAAAAACTGTTTTTT,CASSHQQGSNEKLFF
NA,TRBV15,NA,TRBJ1-4,TGTGCCACCAGCAGAGACACAGGGCTAAATGAAAAACTGTTTTTT,CATSRDTGLNEKLFF
NA,TRBV7-9,TRBD2,TRBJ2-7,TGTGCCAGCAGCTTGCTAGCGGGCCCCTACGAGCAGTACTTC,CASSLLAGPYEQYF
NA,TRBV28,NA,TRBJ1-2,TGTGCCAGTTTGACCGGTCCCCATGGGTATGGCTACACCTTC,CASLTGPHGYGYTF
NA,TRBV5-4,TRBD2,TRBJ2-3,TGTGCCAGCAGCACCGGTCGGGGGGGCGGTGGAAGCACAGATACGCAGTATTTT,CASSTGRGGGGSTDTQYF
NA,TRBV5-1,NA,TRBJ1-1,TGCGCCAGCAGCTTGGATCAGGGGACGGCTTTCTTT,CASSLDQGTAFF
NA,TRBV4-2,NA,TRBJ1-2,TGTGCCAGCAGCCAAGATGTGGCGGGGGCGAGATATGGCTACACCTTC,CASSQDVAGARYGYTF